This TCR beta chain was identified in a study of beta chain features in type 1 diabetes. The study's findings and limits: Insertions were fewer and deletions more numerous at VDJ junctions in type 1 diabetes patients.

A word on this clone: Its specificity is not known.

The CDR3 covers 13 residues. CDR1 and CDR2 (germline): SQVTM, ANQGSEA. V shed 7 bases and J shed 4 bases, with 16 bases lying between them. The sequenced template was cDNA made from the entire isolated RNA. Here immunoSEQ multiplex PCR was the method, and the copy in TCRdb shows in-frame clones only, minus some. The sample lists around 430,000 clones, 30% occurring once. Sequencing input: naive CD4+ T cells from blood. The receptor was isolated from a man aged 18 to 35 in good health. The chain uses TRBV29-1 and TRBJ1-1; D may be TRBD1 (6 bases). CDR3 coding DNA: TGCAGCGCCCACAGGGTTCTCGCCACTGAAGCTTTCTTT. As protein: CSAHRVLATEAFF.